These 29 T cell receptor beta chains share one sample of origin, sequenced in a study of vaccination and CD4 T cells after COVID-19. Treatment noted: approximately 9-day PBMC culture with coronavirus spike peptide pools or control peptides (ViraFEST assay). The Oncomine TCR Beta short-read assay was what sequenced the DNA obtained from cultured CD4+ T cells. TCRdb used MiXCR to reprocess the PCR reads, holding one entry per CDR3 protein. Here the sample spans 28,000 or so distinct CDR3 sequences, 40% being singletons. Their target antigens are unknown. Sequencing used CD4+ T cells from blood, cultured in vitro. Receptors were obtained from a human donor who had recovered from COVID-19.

This clonotype ranks as medium-sized (0.01 to 0.1%). V usage is TRBV5-4 and J usage is TRBJ1-5; tentative D call: TRBD1 (5 bases). Germline lookup yields CDR1 SGHNT and CDR2 YYREEE (reference sequence). Between the trimmed V and J ends, which lost 0 bases and 4 bases, there was a span of 8 bases. This CDR3 contains 14 residues. CDR3 nucleotides: TGTGCCAGCAGCTTGGGGGGCACTAATCAGCCCCAGCATTTT. It is translated as CASSLGGTNQPQHF.

In this sample, this clonotype turned up a few times. The chain employs TRBV28 and TRBJ2-4; D not certain. With 6 bases removed from V and 0 bases from J, the gap between germline ends came to 15 bases. The CDR3 extends over 16 amino acids. Per germline, CDR1 MDHEN and CDR2 SYDVKM. CDR3 residues: CASRPLKWAAKNIQYF. The CDR3 DNA is TGTGCCAGCAGACCTCTCAAGTGGGCAGCCAAAAACATTCAGTACTTC.

V and J are TRBV29-1 and TRBJ2-1; no definite D call. The CDR3 covers 12 residues. Between the trimmed V and J ends, which lost 3 bases and 6 bases, there was a span of 9 bases. The germline V gene has CDR1 SQVTM and CDR2 ANQGSEA. The CDR3 here is CSVDGYGNEQFF. For the CDR3, the DNA is TGCAGCGTTGACGGTTACGGCAATGAGCAGTTCTTC.

This chain uses TRBV20-1 with TRBJ1-1; D is uncertain. Germline V lookup: CDR1 DFQATT, CDR2 SNEGSKA (reference sequence). The CDR3 totals 15 residues. The V gene lost 0 bases and the J gene lost 1 base, with 12 bases spanning the gap. Written as DNA, the CDR3 is TGCAGTGCTAGAGATCCCTCACGAGGGAACACTGAAGCTTTCTTT. Its translation: CSARDPSRGNTEAFF.

The chain couples TRBV20-1 to TRBJ2-7; no firm D call. Trimming cost V 6 bases and J 7 bases, with 25 bases left between them. The germline V gene encodes CDR1 DFQATT and CDR2 SNEGSKA (reference sequence). The CDR3 totals 15 residues. Written as DNA, the CDR3 is TGCAGTGCGGGCAGAGCTACGGATGGGCACCTTGAGCAGTACTTC. Translation: CSAGRATDGHLEQYF.

The chain couples TRBV5-3 to TRBJ2-1; 10 bases match TRBD1. TRBV5-3 falls under the ORF class, with uncertain function. The junction had 13 bases not matched to a gene; V was cut back by 4 bases and J by 0 bases. CDR3 length: 19 residues. In DNA, the CDR3 is TGTGCCAGAAGCGCGGAGACAGGGGGCGGTGGTAGCTCCTACAATGAGCAGTTCTTC. Encoded protein: CARSAETGGGGSSYNEQFF.

This clonotype was observed a handful of times. The V call is TRBV20-1, the J call TRBJ2-3, with 13 bases that match TRBD2. The CDR3 spans 17 residues. CDR1 is DFQATT and CDR2 is SNEGSKA in the germline V gene (reference sequence). The V segment lost 5 bases and the J segment 2 bases; nucleotides outside the gene matches: 10. The CDR3 protein is CSALALAGGVITDTQYF. CDR3 coding DNA: TGCAGTGCTCTGGCACTAGCGGGGGGGGTGATCACAGATACGCAGTATTTT.

The rearrangement joins TRBV6-1 to TRBJ2-3; TRBD2 might be the D (5 bases). The CDR3 has 15 amino acids. V lost 3 bases, J lost 0 bases, and 10 bases lay in between. The germline gives CDR1 MNHNS, CDR2 SASEGT. The CDR3 sequence is CASSDRRASTDTQYF. DNA of the CDR3: TGTGCCAGCAGTGATCGGCGGGCTAGCACAGATACGCAGTATTTT.

V usage is TRBV5-6 and J usage is TRBJ2-7; 10 bases fit TRBD1. Losses at the gene ends were 3 bases for V and 6 bases for J; bases not matched to a gene: 6. The V gene's germline CDR1 is SGHDT and CDR2 YYEEEE. The CDR3 consists of 14 residues. CDR3 in amino acids: CASSWGTGAPEQYF. DNA of the CDR3: TGTGCCAGCAGCTGGGGGACAGGGGCTCCCGAGCAGTACTTC. Together with reference TRBV5-6 and TRBJ2-7, the CDR3 gives the full variable domain: DAGVTQSPTHLIKTRGQQVTLRCSPKSGHDTVSWYQQALGQGPQFIFQYYEEEERQRGNFPDRFSGHQFPNYSSELNVNALLLGDSALYLCASSWGTGAPEQYFGPGTRLTVT.

The chain is built from TRBV5-4 and TRBJ2-3; the match to TRBD1 covers 8 bases. V lost 4 bases, J lost 1 base, and 11 bases stayed unmatched. Looked up from germline, CDR1 is SGHNT and CDR2 is YYREEE (reference sequence). The CDR3 sequence is 17 residues long. The DNA of the CDR3 is TGTGCCAGCAGCACGGCCCGCGACAGGGGAGGCACAGATACGCAGTATTTT. This encodes CASSTARDRGGTDTQYF. Full variable domain (rest looked up from reference TRBV5-4 and TRBJ2-3): ETGVTQSPTHLIKTRGQQVTLRCSSQSGHNTVSWYQQALGQGPQFIFQYYREEENGRGNFPPRFSGLQFPNYSSELNVNALELDDSALYLCASSTARDRGGTDTQYFGPGTRLTVL.

This clonotype was seen only a few times. The rearrangement uses TRBV27 and TRBJ2-6; D remains ambiguous. V gave up 6 bases and J gave up 0 bases, with 6 bases separating them. CDR1 is MNHEY, CDR2 SMNVEV, per germline (reference sequence). This CDR3 region has 14 residues. The CDR3: CASRRSSGANVLTF. For the CDR3, the DNA is TGTGCCAGCAGGCGGAGCTCTGGGGCCAACGTCCTGACTTTC.

This clonotype was counted once. The chain uses TRBV11-3 and TRBJ2-5, with a tentative D call TRBD2 (6 bases). Trimming left V 2 bases short and J 2 bases short, with 12 bases between. The CDR3 sequence is 15 residues long. CDR1 and CDR2 from the germline V gene are SGHNT and YENEEA. CDR3 residues: CASSLKRGLQETQYF. CDR3 sequence (DNA): TGTGCCAGCAGCTTAAAACGGGGGTTACAAGAGACCCAGTACTTC.

The chain links TRBV11-3 to TRBJ2-7; 8 positions match TRBD1. The germline V gene encodes CDR1 SGHNT and CDR2 YENEEA. V shed 0 bases, J shed 2 bases, and the junction held 3 bases outside the gene matches. The CDR3 runs 15 residues. The CDR3 bases are TGTGCCAGCAGCTTAGAGACAGGGGATGCCTACGAGCAGTACTTC. The encoded protein is CASSLETGDAYEQYF.

Only one count was recorded for this clonotype. The chain uses TRBV10-3 and TRBJ2-5, with D perhaps matching TRBD1 (5 bases). Between the trimmed V and J ends, which lost 2 bases and 3 bases, there was a span of 10 bases. The CDR3 consists of 14 residues. The germline V gene has CDR1 ENHRY and CDR2 SYGVKD. The CDR3 DNA follows: TGTGCCATCAGTGAGCAGGGTACTAAAGAGACCCAGTACTTC. Protein sequence: CAISEQGTKETQYF.

The CDR3, as DNA: TGTGCCAGCAGTTTAGCAGGGGCCGGGCAGTATTTT. Protein sequence: CASSLAGAGQYF. This chain connects TRBV12-3 or TRBV12-4 to TRBJ2-3, with D perhaps TRBD1 (5 bases). The CDR3 consists of 12 residues. V was shortened by 0 bases and J by 11 bases, with 9 bases between the two germline ends.

This clonotype was observed a single time. The gene calls are TRBV7-9 and TRBJ2-5; D remains unclear. Trimming removed 6 bases at V and 5 bases at J, with 7 bases between. In germline, CDR1 is SEHNR, CDR2 FQNEAQ (reference sequence). The CDR3 sequence is 11 residues long. For the CDR3, the DNA is TGTGCCAGCAGTATCAGGGAGACCCAGTACTTC. This translates into CASSIRETQYF. The full variable domain, in which reference TRBV7-9 and TRBJ2-5 provide the parts outside the CDR3, is DTGVSQNPRHKITKRGQNVTFRCDPISEHNRLYWYRQTLGQGPEFLTYFQNEAQLEKSRLLSDRFSAERPKGSFSTLEIQRTEQGDSAMYLCASSIRETQYFGPGTRLLVL.

The rearrangement joins TRBV6-2 or TRBV6-3 to TRBJ1-3; D gene unclear. The CDR3 extends over 15 amino acids. In germline, CDR1 is MNHEY, CDR2 SVGEGT. V was pared by 4 bases and J by 0 bases, with 10 bases between. The CDR3 loop reads CASSSWTSSGNTIYF. The DNA of the CDR3 is TGTGCCAGCAGTTCCTGGACGAGCTCTGGAAACACCATATATTTT.

In its sample, this clonotype was seen a few times. The genes are TRBV15 and TRBJ2-5; TRBD2 matches 14 bases. Germline V CDR1 and CDR2: LNHNV, YYDKDF (reference sequence). Losses at the gene ends were 3 bases for V and 4 bases for J; bases not matched to a gene: 7. CDR3 size: 17 residues. CDR3 sequence (DNA): TGTGCCACCAGCAGGAGACTAGCGGGGGGGCCGGGAGAGACCCAGTACTTC. It codes for CATSRRLAGGPGETQYF.

The V call is TRBV7-2, the J call TRBJ2-2, with a weak D call TRBD1 (6 bases). In germline, CDR1 is SGHTA, CDR2 FQGNSA. The CDR3 spans 16 residues. The V end was cut by 5 bases, the J end by 3 bases, with 16 bases between. CDR3 sequence: CASSLYRDLDTGELFF. CDR3 sequence (DNA): TGTGCCAGCAGCCTATACAGGGATCTCGACACCGGGGAGCTGTTTTTT.

The rearrangement joins TRBV6-2 or TRBV6-3 to TRBJ2-2; TRBD1 aligns across 8 bases. V lost 6 bases to trimming and J lost 0 bases; unmatched junction nucleotides: 6. The length of the CDR3 is 16 residues. Germline V lookup: CDR1 MNHEY, CDR2 SVGEGT. Written as DNA, the CDR3 is TGTGCCAGCAGCCGCGGACAGGGAACGAACACCGGGGAGCTGTTTTTT. Translated: CASSRGQGTNTGELFF.

This chain connects TRBV29-1 to TRBJ1-2, with D possibly being TRBD1 (5 bases). This CDR3 has 11 residues. Per the germline V gene, CDR1 is SQVTM and CDR2 is ANQGSEA. Trimming removed 7 bases at V and 4 bases at J, with 10 bases between. Written as DNA, the CDR3 is TGCAGCGGAGGGGCGGGCTATGGCTACACCTTC. As protein: CSGGAGYGYTF.

V is TRBV7-9 and J is TRBJ2-7, with 8 nucleotides matching TRBD1. This CDR3 contains 12 residues. V was pared by 3 bases and J by 7 bases, with 2 bases of the junction left unmatched. Per germline, CDR1 SEHNR and CDR2 FQNEAQ (reference sequence). The CDR3 DNA sequence: TGTGCCAGCAGCTTGACAGGGGATGAGCAGTACTTC. This gives the protein CASSLTGDEQYF.

V is TRBV4-2 and J is TRBJ2-5; 8 bases agree with TRBD2. The V and J ends lost 0 bases and 1 base, in that order; junction bases with no gene match: 1. The germline gives CDR1 LGHNA, CDR2 YNFKEQ. CDR3 length: 15 residues. The CDR3 region has the DNA TGTGCCAGCAGCCAAGATCGGGGGGGCCAAGAGACCCAGTACTTC. As protein: CASSQDRGGQETQYF.

V usage is TRBV18 and J usage is TRBJ1-6, with D perhaps TRBD1 (6 bases). CDR3 length equals 18 residues. Trimming pared 4 bases from V and 9 bases from J, leaving 25 bases between. The germline V gene encodes CDR1 KGHSH and CDR2 LQKENI. The CDR3 DNA sequence: TGTGCCAGCTCACTAAGGGACAAACCGGGATCGGATGTTTCACCCCTCCACTTT. Its protein product is CASSLRDKPGSDVSPLHF.

This clonotype has just a few counts. The J gene is TRBJ2-3, the V gene TRBV29-1; D may be TRBD1 (6 bases). The CDR3 covers 12 residues. The germline V gene has CDR1 SQVTM and CDR2 ANQGSEA. V lost 6 bases, J lost 5 bases, and 12 bases lay in between. CDR3 nucleotides: TGCAGCGTATCGGACAGACGAGATACGCAGTATTTT. Protein sequence: CSVSDRRDTQYF.

The J gene is TRBJ2-1, the V gene TRBV19; D unclear. The CDR3 has 16 amino acids. V was cut by 3 bases and J by 4 bases, with 16 bases left in between. The germline CDR1 and CDR2 sequences are LNHDA and SQIVND (reference sequence). The CDR3 DNA is TGTGCCAGTAGTATGGCGGCTAACTCCCTATACAATGAGCAGTTCTTC. This gives the protein CASSMAANSLYNEQFF.

This clonotype appeared a few times. The chain uses TRBV7-9 and TRBJ1-2; D gene uncertain. The CDR3 runs to 14 residues. V shed 1 base and J shed 4 bases, with 10 bases lying between them. Germline V gene data show CDR1 as SEHNR and CDR2 as FQNEAQ (reference sequence). The CDR3 here is CASSLGAELYGYTF. DNA for the CDR3: TGTGCCAGCAGCTTAGGGGCAGAACTCTATGGCTACACCTTC. Full variable domain (remainder filled in from reference TRBV7-9 and TRBJ1-2): DTGVSQNPRHKITKRGQNVTFRCDPISEHNRLYWYRQTLGQGPEFLTYFQNEAQLEKSRLLSDRFSAERPKGSFSTLEIQRTEQGDSAMYLCASSLGAELYGYTFGSGTRLTVV.

J is TRBJ2-1 and V is TRBV10-2; tentative D call: TRBD1 (5 bases). Looked up from germline, CDR1 is WSHSY and CDR2 is SAAADI. The CDR3 is made up of 14 amino acids. V was shortened by 9 bases and J by 8 bases, with 20 bases between the two germline ends. In DNA, the CDR3 is TGCGCCAGTAGACAGACAAGTGGTTTGGATGAGCAGTTCTTC. This gives the protein CASRQTSGLDEQFF.

V usage is TRBV4-1 and J usage is TRBJ2-3; TRBD2 matches 7 bases. The CDR3 has 13 amino acids. In germline, CDR1 is MGHRA, CDR2 YSYEKL. J was trimmed by 6 bases and V by 3 bases; bases with no gene match: 3. Here the CDR3 reads CASSHRGVDTQYF. The CDR3 DNA reads TGCGCCAGCAGCCATCGGGGGGTTGATACGCAGTATTTT.